The 13 T cell receptor beta chains given below trace back to one sample, sequenced in a study of blood T cell repertoires in COVID-19. Here immunoSEQ multiplex PCR was the method, and the copy in TCRdb shows in-frame clones only, minus some. The table lists 200,000 to 300,000 clones, about 87% of them singletons. Sequencing was performed on peripheral blood. These receptors all come from an older woman with active or convalescent COVID-19.

This rearrangement joins TRBV5-4 to TRBJ2-7, with a weak D call TRBD2 (6 bases). CDR1 and CDR2 (germline): SGHNT, YYREEE (reference sequence). The V and J ends lost 4 bases and 4 bases respectively, with 12 bases between them. This CDR3 region has 13 residues. In DNA form, the CDR3 reads TGTGCCAGCAGCCCCGGGACTCAATACGAGCAGTACTTC. It yields the protein CASSPGTQYEQYF.

The chain employs TRBV14 and TRBJ1-1; TRBD1 aligns across 7 bases. There are 14 residues in the CDR3. CDR1 is SGHDN, CDR2 FVKESK, per germline. The V and J ends lost 5 bases and 4 bases, in that order; junction bases with no gene match: 7. The CDR3 protein is CASSADRVVTEAFF. The CDR3 nucleotides are TGTGCCAGCAGCGCCGACAGGGTGGTCACTGAAGCTTTCTTT.

This clone was observed a single time. The V gene is TRBV5-4, the J gene TRBJ2-2, with D possibly being TRBD1 (5 bases). Germline CDR1 is SGHNT and CDR2 is YYREEE (reference sequence). The ends were cut back, 2 bases at V and 6 bases at J, with 8 bases in the middle. CDR3 length: 13 residues. The CDR3 coding sequence is TGTGCCAGCAGCTTCCCAGGGTCCGGGGAGCTGTTTTTT. Translating it yields CASSFPGSGELFF.

The chain joins TRBV5-1 to TRBJ1-2, with TRBD1 matching 9 bases. CDR3 length equals 12 residues. Germline V gene sequence: CDR1 SGHRS, CDR2 YFSETQ. V dropped 9 bases and J dropped 4; count of bases not matched to a gene: 4. The CDR3 region has the DNA TGCGCCACCGGGACAGGGACCTATGGCTACACCTTC. Its protein is CATGTGTYGYTF.

V and J are TRBV6-2 or TRBV6-3 and TRBJ2-7; D is unclear. The CDR3 is 16 residues long. V was clipped by 0 bases and J by 0 bases, with 12 bases between them. Germline loops: CDR1 MNHEY, CDR2 SVGEGT. The CDR3 DNA sequence: TGTGCCAGCAGTTACTCGAGTACAGACCTCTCCTACGAGCAGTACTTC. Amino acid sequence: CASSYSSTDLSYEQYF.

The chain uses TRBV6-5 and TRBJ1-5; TRBD1 is a possible D gene (5 bases). Germline assignment: CDR1 MNHEY and CDR2 SVGAGI. The germline V and J ends were trimmed by 4 bases and 0 bases, with 13 bases remaining between them. The CDR3 spans 16 residues. Here the CDR3 DNA reads TGTGCCAGCAGTTCTGGGGCGACCTATAGCAATCAGCCCCAGCATTTT. It codes for CASSSGATYSNQPQHF.

This chain joins TRBV21-1 and TRBJ1-1. TRBV21-1 is a documented pseudogene. This CDR3 spans 13 amino acids. The CDR3 DNA is TGTGCCAGCCACAGGGAGGGGGACACTGAAGCTTTCTTT. Its translation is CASHREGDTEAFF.

The chain carries TRBV6-5 and TRBJ2-3, with D maybe TRBD1 (6 bases). V was shortened by 5 bases and J by 2 bases, with 11 bases between the two germline ends. Looked up from germline, CDR1 is MNHEY and CDR2 is SVGAGI. The CDR3 has 14 residues. The CDR3 sequence is CASSPGANTDTQYF. Written as DNA, the CDR3 is TGTGCCAGCAGTCCAGGGGCCAACACAGATACGCAGTATTTT.

This chain links TRBV7-9 with TRBJ2-1, with 9 bases that match TRBD2. The CDR3 is made up of 14 amino acids. With V trimmed by 3 bases and J by 7 bases, 4 bases remained unmatched. In germline, CDR1 is SEHNR, CDR2 FQNEAQ (reference sequence). This CDR3 reads CASSFSGGTNEQFF. Here the CDR3 DNA reads TGTGCCAGCAGCTTTAGCGGGGGAACGAATGAGCAGTTCTTC.

This sequence joins TRBV4-2 and TRBJ2-1; no clear D. The CDR3 extends over 16 amino acids. The germline CDR1 and CDR2 sequences are LGHNA and YNFKEQ. Trimming removed 0 bases from V and 5 bases from J, with 14 bases in between. The CDR3 nucleotides are TGTGCCAGCAGCCAAGAAGAGGCTAGACCGAACAATGAGCAGTTCTTC. Protein product: CASSQEEARPNNEQFF.

J is TRBJ1-5 and V is TRBV6-6, with D perhaps matching TRBD1 (6 bases). V was shortened by 10 bases and J by 4 bases, with 8 bases between the two germline ends. CDR1 is MNHNY, CDR2 SVGAGI, per germline (reference sequence). CDR3 size: 11 residues. CDR3 loop: CATGVNQPQHF. In DNA, the CDR3 is TGTGCCACAGGGGTTAATCAGCCCCAGCATTTT.

V is TRBV12-5 and J is TRBJ2-2, with 10 bases lining up with TRBD2. V lost 1 base to trimming and J lost 7 bases; unmatched junction nucleotides: 6. Germline CDR1 LGHNT, CDR2 FRNRAP. There are 16 residues in the CDR3. CDR3 bases: TGTGCTAGTGGTTTGGAGAGCGGGGGGGCTGACGGGGAGCTGTTTTTT. Its translation is CASGLESGGADGELFF. Full variable domain (missing parts from reference TRBV12-5 and TRBJ2-2): DARVTQTPRHKVTEMGQEVTMRCQPILGHNTVFWYRQTMMQGLELLAYFRNRAPLDDSGMPKDRFSAEMPDATLATLKIQPSEPRDSAVYFCASGLESGGADGELFFGEGSRLTVL.

The V and J genes are TRBV7-3 and TRBJ1-2, with 7 bases lining up with TRBD1. Trimming cost V 4 bases and J 10 bases; bases outside gene matches: 9. The CDR3 contains 13 residues. Germline values: CDR1 SGHTA, CDR2 FQGTGA. DNA of the CDR3: TGTGCCAGCAGCTCTATACAGGGGAATGACTACACCTTC. This gives the protein CASSSIQGNDYTF.